This T cell receptor beta chain was observed in a study of control samples from healthy donors and cancer patients. Assay: immunoSEQ multiplex PCR; the TCRdb copy retains only in-frame clones and omits some. The sample contains just over 150,000 clones, roughly 90% of which appear only once. This TCR came from a man aged 25-45 years in good health. The sequencing input was blood.

The CDR3 is CAGYPLPSTDTQYF. The CDR3, as DNA: TGTGCCGGCTACCCTCTACCTAGCACAGATACGCAGTATTTT. The chain has TRBV7-9 and TRBJ2-3; D is uncertain. V dropped 11 bases and J dropped 0 bases, with 15 bases sitting between them. This CDR3 has 14 amino acids. Germline V lookup: CDR1 SEHNR, CDR2 FQNEAQ (reference sequence).